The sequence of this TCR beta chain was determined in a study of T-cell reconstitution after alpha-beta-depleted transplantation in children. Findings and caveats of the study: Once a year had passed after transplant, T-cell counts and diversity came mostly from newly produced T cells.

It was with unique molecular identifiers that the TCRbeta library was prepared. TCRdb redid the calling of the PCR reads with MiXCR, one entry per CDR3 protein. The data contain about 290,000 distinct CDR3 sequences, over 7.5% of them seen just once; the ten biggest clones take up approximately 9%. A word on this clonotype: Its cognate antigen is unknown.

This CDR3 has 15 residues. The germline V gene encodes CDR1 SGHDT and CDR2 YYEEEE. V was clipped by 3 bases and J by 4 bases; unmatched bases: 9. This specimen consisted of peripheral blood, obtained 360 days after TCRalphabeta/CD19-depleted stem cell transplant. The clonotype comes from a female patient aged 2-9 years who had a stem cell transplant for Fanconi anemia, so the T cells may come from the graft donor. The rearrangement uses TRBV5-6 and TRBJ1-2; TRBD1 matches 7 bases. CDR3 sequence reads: CASSSGDSITYGYTF. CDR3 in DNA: TGTGCCAGCAGCTCGGGGGACAGCATTACCTATGGCTACACCTTC. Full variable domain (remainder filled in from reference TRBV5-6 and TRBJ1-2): DAGVTQSPTHLIKTRGQQVTLRCSPKSGHDTVSWYQQALGQGPQFIFQYYEEEERQRGNFPDRFSGHQFPNYSSELNVNALLLGDSALYLCASSSGDSITYGYTFGSGTRLTVV.